This T cell receptor beta chain was identified during a study of early T cells in non-severe SARS-CoV-2 infection. Study results and caveats: Private and CD4 specificities were missed by VDJdb matching, which favored anti-spike CD8 responses.

MiXCR, applied by TCRdb to the 5' RACE reads, yields one record per CDR3 protein. This table has 35,000 to 45,000 distinct CDR3 sequences, 5% to 6.5% appearing once. CDR3 length: 14 residues. Between the trimmed V and J ends, which lost 8 bases and 7 bases, there was a span of 18 bases. Per germline, CDR1 ENHRY and CDR2 SYGVKD. This clonotype was seen at least ten times. Antigen specificity is unknown. Sequencing was carried out using whole blood. The receptor comes from an adult who was a healthcare worker with PCR-confirmed SARS-CoV-2 infection or an uninfected control (not recorded which). The chain recombines TRBV10-3 with TRBJ2-1; D remains unclear. In nucleotides, the CDR3 is TGTGCCATCTCTCGGATTCAGGAGAGGAATGAGCAGTTCTTC. This sequence encodes CAISRIQERNEQFF.